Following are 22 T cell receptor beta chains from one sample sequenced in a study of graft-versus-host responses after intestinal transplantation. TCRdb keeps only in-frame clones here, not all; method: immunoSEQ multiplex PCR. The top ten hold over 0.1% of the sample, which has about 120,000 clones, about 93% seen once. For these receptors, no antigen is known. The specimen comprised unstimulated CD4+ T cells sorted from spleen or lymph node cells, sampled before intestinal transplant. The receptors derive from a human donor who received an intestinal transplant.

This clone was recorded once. The DNA of the CDR3 is TGCGCCAGCAGTCACAGTTCTGGTTACAATGAGCAGTTCTTC. Translated, it gives CASSHSSGYNEQFF. This chain connects TRBV5-1 to TRBJ2-1; D ambiguous. The germline V gene encodes CDR1 SGHRS and CDR2 YFSETQ. V was pared by 5 bases and J by 4 bases, with 13 bases between. The CDR3 loop spans 14 amino acids.

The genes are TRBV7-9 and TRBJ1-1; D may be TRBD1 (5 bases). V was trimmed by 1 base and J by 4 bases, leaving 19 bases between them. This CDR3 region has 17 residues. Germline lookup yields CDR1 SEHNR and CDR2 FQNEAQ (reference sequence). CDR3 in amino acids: CASSLGPIEGRGTEAFF. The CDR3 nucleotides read TGTGCCAGCAGCTTAGGTCCTATTGAGGGAAGGGGCACTGAAGCTTTCTTT.

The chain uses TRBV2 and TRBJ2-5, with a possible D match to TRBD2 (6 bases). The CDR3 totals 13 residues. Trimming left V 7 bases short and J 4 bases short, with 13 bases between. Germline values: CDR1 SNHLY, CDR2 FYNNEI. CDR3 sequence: CASNGGYGETQYF. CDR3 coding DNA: TGTGCCAGCAATGGAGGGTATGGAGAGACCCAGTACTTC.

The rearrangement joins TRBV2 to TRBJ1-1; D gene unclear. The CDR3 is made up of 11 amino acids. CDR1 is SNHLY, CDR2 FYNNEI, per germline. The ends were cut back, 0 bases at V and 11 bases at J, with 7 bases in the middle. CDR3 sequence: CASSEALRAFF. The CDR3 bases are TGTGCCAGCAGTGAAGCCCTCCGTGCTTTCTTT.

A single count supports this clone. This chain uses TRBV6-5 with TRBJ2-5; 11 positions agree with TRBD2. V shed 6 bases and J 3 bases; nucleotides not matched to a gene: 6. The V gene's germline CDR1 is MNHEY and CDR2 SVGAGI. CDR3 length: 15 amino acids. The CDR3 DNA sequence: TGTGCCAGCAGGACTACTAGCGGGAGTGAAGAGACCCAGTACTTC. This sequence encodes CASRTTSGSEETQYF.

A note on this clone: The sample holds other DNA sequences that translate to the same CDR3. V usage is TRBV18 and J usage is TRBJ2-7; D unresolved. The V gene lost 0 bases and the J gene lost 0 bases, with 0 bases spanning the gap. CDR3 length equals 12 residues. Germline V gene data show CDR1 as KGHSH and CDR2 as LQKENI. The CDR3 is CASSPPSYEQYF. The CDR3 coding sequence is TGTGCCAGCTCACCACCCTCCTACGAGCAGTACTTC.

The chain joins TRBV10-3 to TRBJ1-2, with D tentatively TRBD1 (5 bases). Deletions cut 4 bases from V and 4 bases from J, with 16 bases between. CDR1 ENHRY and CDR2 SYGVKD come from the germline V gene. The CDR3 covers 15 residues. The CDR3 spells CAISVLLQGGYGYTF. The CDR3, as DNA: TGTGCCATCAGTGTGCTCCTCCAGGGCGGCTATGGCTACACCTTC.

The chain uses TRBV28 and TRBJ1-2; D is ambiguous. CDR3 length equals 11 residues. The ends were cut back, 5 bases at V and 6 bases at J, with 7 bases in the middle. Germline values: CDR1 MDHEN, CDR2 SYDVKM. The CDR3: CASSARDGYTF. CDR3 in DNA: TGTGCCAGCAGTGCTAGGGATGGCTACACCTTC.

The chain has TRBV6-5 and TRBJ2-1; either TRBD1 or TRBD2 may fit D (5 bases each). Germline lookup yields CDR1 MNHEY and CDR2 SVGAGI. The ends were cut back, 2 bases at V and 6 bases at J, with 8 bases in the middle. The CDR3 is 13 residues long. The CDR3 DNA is TGTGCCAGCAGTTACCCCGGGACCAATGAGCAGTTCTTC. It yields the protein CASSYPGTNEQFF.

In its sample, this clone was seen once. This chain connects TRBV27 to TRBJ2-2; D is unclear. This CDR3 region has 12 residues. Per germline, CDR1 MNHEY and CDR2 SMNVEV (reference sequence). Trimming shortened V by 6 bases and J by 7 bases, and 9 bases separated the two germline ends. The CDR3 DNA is TGTGCCAGCAGGAGGACCTACGGGGAGCTGTTTTTT. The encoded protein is CASRRTYGELFF.

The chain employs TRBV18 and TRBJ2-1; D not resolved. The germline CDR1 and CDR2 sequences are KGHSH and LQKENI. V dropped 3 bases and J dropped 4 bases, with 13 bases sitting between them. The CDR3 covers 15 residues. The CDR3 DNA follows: TGTGCCAGCTCACCCGGCCTAGAGATATACAATGAGCAGTTCTTC. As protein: CASSPGLEIYNEQFF. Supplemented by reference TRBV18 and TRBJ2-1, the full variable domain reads NAGVMQNPRHLVRRRGQEARLRCSPMKGHSHVYWYRQLPEEGLKFMVYLQKENIIDESGMPKERFSAEFPKEGPSILRIQQVVRGDSAAYFCASSPGLEIYNEQFFGPGTRLTVL.

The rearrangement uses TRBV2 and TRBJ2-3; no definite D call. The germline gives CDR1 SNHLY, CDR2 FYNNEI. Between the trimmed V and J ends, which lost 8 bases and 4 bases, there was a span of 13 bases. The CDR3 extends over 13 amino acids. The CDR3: CASYPGPADTQYF. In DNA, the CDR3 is TGTGCCAGCTACCCCGGGCCGGCAGATACGCAGTATTTT.

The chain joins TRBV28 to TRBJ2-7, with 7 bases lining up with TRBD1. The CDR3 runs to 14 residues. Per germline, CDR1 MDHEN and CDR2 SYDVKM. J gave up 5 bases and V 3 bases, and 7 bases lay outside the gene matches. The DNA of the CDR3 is TGTGCCAGCAGTTTTATCACAGGGGCCAACGAGCAGTACTTC. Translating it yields CASSFITGANEQYF.

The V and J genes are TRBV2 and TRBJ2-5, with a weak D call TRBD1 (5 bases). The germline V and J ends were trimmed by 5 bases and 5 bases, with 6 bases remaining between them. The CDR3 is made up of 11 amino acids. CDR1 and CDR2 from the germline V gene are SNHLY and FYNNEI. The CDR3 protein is CASSRGETQYF. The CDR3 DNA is TGTGCCAGCAGTAGGGGCGAGACCCAGTACTTC.

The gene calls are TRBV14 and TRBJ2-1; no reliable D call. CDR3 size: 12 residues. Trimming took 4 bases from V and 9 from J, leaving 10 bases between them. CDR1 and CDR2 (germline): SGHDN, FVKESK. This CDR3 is CASSRQWGEQFF. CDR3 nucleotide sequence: TGTGCCAGCAGCCGCCAATGGGGTGAGCAGTTCTTC. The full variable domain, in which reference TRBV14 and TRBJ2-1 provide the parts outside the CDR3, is EAGVTQFPSHSVIEKGQTVTLRCDPISGHDNLYWYRRVMGKEIKFLLHFVKESKQDESGMPNNRFLAERTGGTYSTLKVQPAELEDSGVYFCASSRQWGEQFFGPGTRLTVL.

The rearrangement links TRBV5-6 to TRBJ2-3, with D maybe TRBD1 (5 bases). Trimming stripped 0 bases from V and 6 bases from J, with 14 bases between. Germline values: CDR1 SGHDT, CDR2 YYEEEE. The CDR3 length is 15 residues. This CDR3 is CASSLVAGHTDTQYF. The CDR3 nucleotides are TGTGCCAGCAGCTTGGTAGCAGGGCATACCGATACGCAGTATTTT.

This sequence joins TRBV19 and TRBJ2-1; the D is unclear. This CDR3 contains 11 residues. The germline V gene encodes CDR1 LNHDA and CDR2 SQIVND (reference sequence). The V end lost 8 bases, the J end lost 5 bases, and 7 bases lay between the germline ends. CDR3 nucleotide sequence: TGTGCCAGTGCGATCCACAATGAGCAGTTCTTC. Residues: CASAIHNEQFF.

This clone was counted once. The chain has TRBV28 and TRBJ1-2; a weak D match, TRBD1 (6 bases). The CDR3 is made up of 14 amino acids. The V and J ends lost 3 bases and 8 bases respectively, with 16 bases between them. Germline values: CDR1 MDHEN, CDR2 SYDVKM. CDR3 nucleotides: TGTGCCAGCAGTTTCCCCCTCAACAGGGCCGGCTACACCTTC. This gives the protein CASSFPLNRAGYTF.

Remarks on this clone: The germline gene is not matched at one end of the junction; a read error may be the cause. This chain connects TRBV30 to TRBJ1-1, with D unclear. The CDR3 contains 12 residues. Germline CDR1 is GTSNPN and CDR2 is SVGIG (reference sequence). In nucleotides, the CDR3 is TGTGCCTGGGGTGTAGTGTTCACTGAAGCTTTCTTT. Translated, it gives CAWGVVFTEAFF.

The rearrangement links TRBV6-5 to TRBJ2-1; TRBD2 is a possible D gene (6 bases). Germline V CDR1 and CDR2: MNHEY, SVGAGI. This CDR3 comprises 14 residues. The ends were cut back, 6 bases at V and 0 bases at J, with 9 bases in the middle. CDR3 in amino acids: CASRPGLSYNEQFF. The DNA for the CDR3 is TGTGCCAGCAGACCGGGACTCTCCTACAATGAGCAGTTCTTC.

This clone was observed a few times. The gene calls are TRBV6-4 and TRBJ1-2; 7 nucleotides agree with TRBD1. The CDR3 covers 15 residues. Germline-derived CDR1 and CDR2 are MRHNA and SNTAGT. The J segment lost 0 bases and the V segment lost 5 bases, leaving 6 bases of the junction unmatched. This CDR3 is CASSRTGTANYGYTF. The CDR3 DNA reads TGTGCCAGCAGTCGGACCGGGACAGCTAACTATGGCTACACCTTC.

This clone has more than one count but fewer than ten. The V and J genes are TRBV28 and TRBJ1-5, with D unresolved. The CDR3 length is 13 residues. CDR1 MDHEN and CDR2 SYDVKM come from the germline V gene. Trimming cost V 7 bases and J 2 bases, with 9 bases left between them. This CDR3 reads CASIGQGNQPQHF. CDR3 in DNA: TGTGCCAGCATAGGCCAGGGCAATCAGCCCCAGCATTTT.